The text below deals with one T cell receptor (beta chain). Antigen: not known. These data are taken from a study of cytomegalovirus exposure and HLA in healthy donors. PCR used 60 Vbeta primers and 13 Jbeta primers. Assay: immunoSEQ multiplex PCR; the TCRdb copy retains only in-frame clones and omits some. The top ten clones hold roughly 0.75% of a sample with fewer than 250,000 clones, around 80% of them seen once. Findings of the study overall: In vitro data verified a few CMV-associated chains as specific for CMV antigens. One later analysis reportedly identified an Asian-associated ancestry cluster that showed fewer N-insertions than the roughly 670-donor mean.

The trim removed 4 bases at V and 1 base at J, leaving 5 bases unmatched. Germline CDR1 is SNHLY and CDR2 is FYNNEI. This CDR3 contains 15 residues. J is TRBJ2-7 and V is TRBV2; 9 nucleotides match TRBD1. Specimen: PBMCs. This clonotype was obtained from a boy between 2 and 10 years old in good health and CMV-seronegative. The CDR3 nucleotides read TGTGCCAGCAGTGTACCGGGACAGGGATCCTACGAGCAGTACTTC. It yields the protein CASSVPGQGSYEQYF. Using reference TRBV2 and TRBJ2-7 for the parts outside the CDR3, the full variable domain is EPEVTQTPSHQVTQMGQEVILRCVPISNHLYFYWYRQILGQKVEFLVSFYNNEISEKSEIFDDQFSVERPDGSNFTLKIRSTKLEDSAMYFCASSVPGQGSYEQYFGPGTRLTVT.